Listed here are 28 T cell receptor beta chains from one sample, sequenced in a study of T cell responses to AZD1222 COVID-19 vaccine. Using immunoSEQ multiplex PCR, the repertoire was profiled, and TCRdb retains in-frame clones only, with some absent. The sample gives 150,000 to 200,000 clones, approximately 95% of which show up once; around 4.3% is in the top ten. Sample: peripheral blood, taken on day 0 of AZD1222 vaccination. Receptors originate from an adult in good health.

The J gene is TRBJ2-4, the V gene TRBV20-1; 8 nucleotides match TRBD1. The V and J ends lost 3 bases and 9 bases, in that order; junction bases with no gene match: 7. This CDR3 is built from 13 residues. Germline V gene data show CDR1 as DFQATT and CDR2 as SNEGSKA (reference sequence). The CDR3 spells CSASVDRAGIQYF. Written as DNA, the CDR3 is TGCAGTGCTAGTGTGGACAGGGCGGGCATTCAGTACTTC.

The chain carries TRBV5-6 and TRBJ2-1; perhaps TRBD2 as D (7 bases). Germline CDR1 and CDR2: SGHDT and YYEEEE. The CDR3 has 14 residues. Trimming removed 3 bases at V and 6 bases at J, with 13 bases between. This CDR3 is CASSSGGLINEQFF. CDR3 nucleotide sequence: TGTGCCAGCAGCTCGGGGGGCCTAATCAATGAGCAGTTCTTC.

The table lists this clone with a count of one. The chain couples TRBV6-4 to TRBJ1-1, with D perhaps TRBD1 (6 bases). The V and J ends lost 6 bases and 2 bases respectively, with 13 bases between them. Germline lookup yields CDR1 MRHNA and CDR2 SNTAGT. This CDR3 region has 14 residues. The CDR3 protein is CASRGQAANTEAFF. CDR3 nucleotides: TGTGCCAGCAGGGGACAAGCGGCAAACACTGAAGCTTTCTTT.

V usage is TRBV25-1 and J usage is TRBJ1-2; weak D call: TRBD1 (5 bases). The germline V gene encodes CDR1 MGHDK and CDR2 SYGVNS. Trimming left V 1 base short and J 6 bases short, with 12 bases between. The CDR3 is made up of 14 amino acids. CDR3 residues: CASSEWVGEDGYTF. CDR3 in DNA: TGTGCCAGCAGTGAATGGGTGGGGGAAGATGGCTACACCTTC.

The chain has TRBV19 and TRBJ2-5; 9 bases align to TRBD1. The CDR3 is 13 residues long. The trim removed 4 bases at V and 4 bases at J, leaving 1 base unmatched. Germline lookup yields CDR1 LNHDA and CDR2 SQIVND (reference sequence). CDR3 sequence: CASSTTGGETQYF. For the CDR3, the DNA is TGTGCCAGTAGTACGACAGGGGGAGAGACCCAGTACTTC.

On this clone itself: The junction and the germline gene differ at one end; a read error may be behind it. The DNA of the CDR3 is TGTGCCAGCAGCTTGGACCATCGGATAGCGAGAGAGGGGGAGCTCTTC. Protein: CASSLDHRIAREGELF. The rearrangement uses TRBV7-2 and TRBJ2-1; D may be TRBD1 (6 bases). CDR1 SGHTA and CDR2 FQGNSA come from the germline V gene. This CDR3 has 16 amino acids.

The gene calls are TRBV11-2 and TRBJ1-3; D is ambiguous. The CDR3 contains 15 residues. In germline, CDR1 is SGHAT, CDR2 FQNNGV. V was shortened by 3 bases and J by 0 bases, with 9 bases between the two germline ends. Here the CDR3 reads CASSLTAVSGNTIYF. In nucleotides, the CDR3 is TGTGCCAGCAGCTTGACGGCCGTCTCTGGAAACACCATATATTTT.

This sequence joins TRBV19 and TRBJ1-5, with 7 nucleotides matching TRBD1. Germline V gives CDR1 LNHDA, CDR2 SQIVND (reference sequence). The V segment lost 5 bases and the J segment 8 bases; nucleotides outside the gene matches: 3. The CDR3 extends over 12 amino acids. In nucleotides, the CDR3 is TGTGCCAGTAGTCAGGGGGGGGAGCCCCAGCATTTT. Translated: CASSQGGEPQHF.

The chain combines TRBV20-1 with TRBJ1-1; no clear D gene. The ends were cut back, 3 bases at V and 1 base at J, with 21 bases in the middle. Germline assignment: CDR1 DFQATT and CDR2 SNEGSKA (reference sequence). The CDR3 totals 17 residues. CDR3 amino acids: CSASLEEDAYSNTEAFF. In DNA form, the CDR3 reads TGCAGTGCTAGTTTAGAGGAGGACGCTTACTCGAACACTGAAGCTTTCTTT.

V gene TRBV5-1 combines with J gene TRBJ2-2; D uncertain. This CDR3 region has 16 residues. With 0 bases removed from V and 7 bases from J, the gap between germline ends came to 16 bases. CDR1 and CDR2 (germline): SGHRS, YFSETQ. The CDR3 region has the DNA TGCGCCAGCAGCTTGGCCTTGGCTCCAATGGGCGGGGAGCTGTTTTTT. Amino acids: CASSLALAPMGGELFF.

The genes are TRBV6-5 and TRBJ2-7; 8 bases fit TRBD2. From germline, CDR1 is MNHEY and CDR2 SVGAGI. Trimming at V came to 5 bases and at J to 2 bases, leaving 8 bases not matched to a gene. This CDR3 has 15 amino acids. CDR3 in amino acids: CASSPGRGLAYEQYF. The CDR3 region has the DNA TGTGCCAGCAGTCCCGGGAGGGGCCTTGCCTACGAGCAGTACTTC.

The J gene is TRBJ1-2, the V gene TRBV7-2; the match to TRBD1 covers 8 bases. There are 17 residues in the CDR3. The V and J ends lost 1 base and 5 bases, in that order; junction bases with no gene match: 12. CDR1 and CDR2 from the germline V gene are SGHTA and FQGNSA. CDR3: CASSLEGRGRAPYGYTF. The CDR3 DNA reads TGTGCCAGCAGCTTAGAGGGCAGGGGGCGAGCCCCTTATGGCTACACCTTC.

The CDR3 protein is CASSGWGVREQYF. The CDR3 bases are TGTGCCAGCAGCGGGTGGGGGGTTCGCGAGCAGTACTTC. The V and J genes are TRBV11-2 and TRBJ2-7, with D tentatively TRBD2 (6 bases). Germline CDR1 SGHAT, CDR2 FQNNGV. V was pared by 5 bases and J by 6 bases, with 14 bases between. The CDR3 has 13 residues. Full variable domain (outside the CDR3, taken from reference TRBV11-2 and TRBJ2-7): EAGVAQSPRYKIIEKRQSVAFWCNPISGHATLYWYQQILGQGPKLLIQFQNNGVVDDSQLPKDRFSAERLKGVDSTLKIQPAKLEDSAVYLCASSGWGVREQYFGPGTRLTVT.

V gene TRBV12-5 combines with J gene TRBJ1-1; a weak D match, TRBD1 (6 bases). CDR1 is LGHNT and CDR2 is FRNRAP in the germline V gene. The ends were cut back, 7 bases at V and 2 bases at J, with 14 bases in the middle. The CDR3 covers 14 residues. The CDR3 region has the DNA TGTGCTAGTGTCCAAGGGACACCCAACACTGAAGCTTTCTTT. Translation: CASVQGTPNTEAFF.

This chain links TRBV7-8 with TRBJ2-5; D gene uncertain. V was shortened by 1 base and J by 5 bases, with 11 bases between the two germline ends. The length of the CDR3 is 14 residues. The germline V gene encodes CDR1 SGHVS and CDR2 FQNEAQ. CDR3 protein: CASSLEPAAETQYF. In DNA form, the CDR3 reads TGTGCCAGCAGCTTAGAACCAGCAGCGGAGACCCAGTACTTC.

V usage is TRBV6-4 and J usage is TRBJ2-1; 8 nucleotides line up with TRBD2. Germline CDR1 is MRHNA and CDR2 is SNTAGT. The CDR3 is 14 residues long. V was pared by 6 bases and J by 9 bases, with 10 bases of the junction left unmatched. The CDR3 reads CASSPTSEGGEQFF. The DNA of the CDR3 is TGTGCCAGCAGCCCGACTAGCGAAGGAGGTGAGCAGTTCTTC.

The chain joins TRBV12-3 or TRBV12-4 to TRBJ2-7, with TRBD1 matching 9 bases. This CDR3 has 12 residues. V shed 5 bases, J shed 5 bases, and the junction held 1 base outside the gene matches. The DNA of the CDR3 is TGTGCCAGCAGTGGACAGGGGCACGAGCAGTACTTC. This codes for CASSGQGHEQYF.

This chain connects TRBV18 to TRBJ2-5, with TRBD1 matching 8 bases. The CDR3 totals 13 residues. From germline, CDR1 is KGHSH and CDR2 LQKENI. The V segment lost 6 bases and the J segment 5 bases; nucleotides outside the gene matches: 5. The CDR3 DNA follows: TGTGCCAGCTCCCAAGGACAGGGCGAGACCCAGTACTTC. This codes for CASSQGQGETQYF.

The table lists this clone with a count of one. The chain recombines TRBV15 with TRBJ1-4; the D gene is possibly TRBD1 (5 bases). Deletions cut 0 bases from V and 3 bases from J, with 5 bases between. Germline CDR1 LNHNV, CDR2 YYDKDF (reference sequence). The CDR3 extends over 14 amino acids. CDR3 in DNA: TGTGCCACCAGCAGAGACAGGGCTAATGAAAAACTGTTTTTT. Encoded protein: CATSRDRANEKLFF.

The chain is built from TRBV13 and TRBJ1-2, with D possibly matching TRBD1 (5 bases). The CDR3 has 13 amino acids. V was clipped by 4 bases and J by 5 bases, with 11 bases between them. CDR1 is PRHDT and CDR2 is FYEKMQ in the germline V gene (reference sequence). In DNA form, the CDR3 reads TGTGCCAGCAGCTCGGGGACCCAATATGGCTACACCTTC. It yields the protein CASSSGTQYGYTF.

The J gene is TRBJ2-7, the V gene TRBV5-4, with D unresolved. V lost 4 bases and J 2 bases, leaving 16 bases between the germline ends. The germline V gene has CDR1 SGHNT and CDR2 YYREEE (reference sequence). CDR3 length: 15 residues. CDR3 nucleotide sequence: TGTGCCAGCAGCACCGACCTGCAGTTAACCTACGAGCAGTACTTC. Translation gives CASSTDLQLTYEQYF.

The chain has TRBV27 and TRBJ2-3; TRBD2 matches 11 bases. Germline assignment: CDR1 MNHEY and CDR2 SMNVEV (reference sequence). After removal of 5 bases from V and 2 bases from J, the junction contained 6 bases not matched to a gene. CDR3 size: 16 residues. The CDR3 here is CASSPGTSGITDTQYF. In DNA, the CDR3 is TGTGCCAGCAGTCCAGGGACTAGCGGAATCACAGATACGCAGTATTTT.

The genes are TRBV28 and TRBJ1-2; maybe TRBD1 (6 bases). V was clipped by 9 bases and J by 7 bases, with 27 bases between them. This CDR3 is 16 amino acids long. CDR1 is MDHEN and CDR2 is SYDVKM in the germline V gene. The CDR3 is CASDLEGGGGIGGYTF. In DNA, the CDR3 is TGTGCCAGTGATCTTGAGGGGGGAGGAGGAATTGGTGGCTACACCTTC.

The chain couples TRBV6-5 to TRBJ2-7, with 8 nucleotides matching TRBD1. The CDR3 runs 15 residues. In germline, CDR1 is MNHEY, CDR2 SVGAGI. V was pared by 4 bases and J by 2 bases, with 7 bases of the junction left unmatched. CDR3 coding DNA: TGTGCCAGCAGTTCAACAGGGGGAATCGCCTACGAGCAGTACTTC. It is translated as CASSSTGGIAYEQYF.

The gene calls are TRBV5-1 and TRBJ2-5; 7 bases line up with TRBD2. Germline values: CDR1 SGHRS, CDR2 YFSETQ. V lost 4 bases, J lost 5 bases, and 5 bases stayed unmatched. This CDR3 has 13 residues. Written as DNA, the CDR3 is TGCGCCAGCAGCGCGGGGGAATTGGAGACCCAGTACTTC. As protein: CASSAGELETQYF.

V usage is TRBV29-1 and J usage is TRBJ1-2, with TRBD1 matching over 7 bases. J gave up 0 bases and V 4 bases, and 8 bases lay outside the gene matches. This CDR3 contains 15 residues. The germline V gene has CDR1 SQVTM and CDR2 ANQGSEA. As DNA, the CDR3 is TGCAGCGTTGGGCAAGACAGGGCAGCTAACTATGGCTACACCTTC. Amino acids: CSVGQDRAANYGYTF.

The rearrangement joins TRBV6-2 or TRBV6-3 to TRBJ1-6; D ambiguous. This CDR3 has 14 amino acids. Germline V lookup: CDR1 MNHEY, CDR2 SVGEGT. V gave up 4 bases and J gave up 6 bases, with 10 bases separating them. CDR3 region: CASSFSLGNSPLHF. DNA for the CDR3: TGTGCCAGCAGTTTCTCACTCGGTAATTCACCCCTCCACTTT.

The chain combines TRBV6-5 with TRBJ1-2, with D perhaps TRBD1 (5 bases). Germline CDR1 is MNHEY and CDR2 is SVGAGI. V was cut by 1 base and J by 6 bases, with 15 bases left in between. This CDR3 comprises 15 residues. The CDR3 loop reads CASSYWGNAGDGYTF. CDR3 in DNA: TGTGCCAGCAGTTACTGGGGGAATGCAGGCGATGGCTACACCTTC.